This record looks at one T cell receptor beta chain sequence and its context. Antigen specificity is unknown. Deep level was the assay's run setting. Produced via immunoSEQ multiplex PCR; TCRdb's table is partial and in-frame only. This table holds about 2 million clones, over 85% found once. This record belongs to a study of shared clonotypes between healthy human individuals. Study-wide background: The plates for each donor numbered three CD4 naive, three CD4 memory, two CD8 naive and one CD8 memory.

It was CD45RO-negative cells, positively selected for CCR7, that made up naive CD8 cells, with terminally differentiated effector memory CD45RA+ cells excluded. Donors had no recently reported acute infections or vaccinations and were HIV-negative. Trimming removed 2 bases at V and 6 bases at J, with 19 bases between. This CDR3 spans 16 amino acids. Germline assignment: CDR1 MNHEY and CDR2 SMNVEV (reference sequence). General study findings and limits: Clonotype sharing among the donors was expected to vary with sequencing depth.

The rearrangement uses TRBV27 and TRBJ1-1, with D tentatively TRBD1 (6 bases). Material for sequencing was naive CD8+ T cells sorted from blood. The clonotype was recovered from a man aged 18 to 30 in good health. CDR3: CASSLGQGSYWPEAFF. The CDR3 nucleotides are TGTGCCAGCAGTTTAGGGCAGGGGTCGTATTGGCCTGAAGCTTTCTTT.